Reported below is one TCR beta chain. The CDR3 has 15 residues. V shed 0 bases, J shed 8 bases, and the junction held 5 bases outside the gene matches. CDR1 and CDR2 (germline): MRHNA, SNTAGT. This record comes from a study of T cells in tuberculosis. Using immunoSEQ multiplex PCR, the repertoire was profiled, and TCRdb retains in-frame clones only, with some absent. The sample has approximately 31,000 clones; about 82% are singletons. Time point reported: new active TB diagnosis, blood taken before or within 7 days of starting treatment. The sequencing used PBMCs, collected at tuberculosis diagnosis. The chain couples TRBV6-4 to TRBJ2-1, with 9 bases identical to TRBD2. The TCR originated in an adult with tuberculosis. The CDR3 here is CASSDSPGGGDEQFF. As DNA, the CDR3 is TGTGCCAGCAGTGACTCGCCTGGCGGGGGGGATGAGCAGTTCTTC.